This T cell receptor (beta chain) originates from a study of T-cell reconstitution after alpha-beta-depleted transplantation in children. Study outcomes and limitations: Surviving recipient T cells and thymic progenitors accounted for the high day-60 TCRbeta diversity observed in some patients. Most T-cell counts and diversity one year after the transplant came from T cells that were newly produced. Several hundred expanded graft clones reportedly were the source of alpha-beta T cells about two months after transplant.

V trimming: 5 bases; J trimming: 4 bases; junction bases outside the gene matches: 3. CDR3 length: 12 residues. Germline V CDR1 and CDR2: DFQATT, SNEGSKA (reference sequence). A word on this clonotype: Its antigen is undetermined.

Preparation of the TCRbeta library used unique molecular identifiers. In TCRdb, the PCR reads were re-called with MiXCR into one record per CDR3 protein. The sample shows roughly 350,000 distinct CDR3 sequences, 15% to 20% of them seen only once. This TCR derives from a male patient aged 2 to 10 who had a stem cell transplant for acute lymphoblastic leukemia, so the T cells may come from the graft donor. Specimen: PBMCs, mostly from graft donor cells, collected 360 days after TCRalphabeta/CD19-depleted stem cell transplant. This sequence joins TRBV20-1 and TRBJ2-5; 8 positions agree with TRBD2. As DNA, the CDR3 is TGCAGTGCTCTACTAGCGGCAGAGACCCAGTACTTC. Residues: CSALLAAETQYF.